Below are 11 T cell receptor beta chains sequenced from a single sample in a study of blood T cells in healthy people across ages. With a J-beta primer mix and a sample-barcoded 5' primer, a second PCR ran about 7 to 11 cycles. TCRdb called the 5' RACE reads again in MiXCR, with one record for every CDR3 protein. The sample includes 1,500,000 or so distinct CDR3 sequences, approximately 60% of them seen just once. Input material: blood. These receptors were obtained from a man between 18 and 35 years old in good health.

This clonotype has only a few counts. V usage is TRBV20-1 and J usage is TRBJ2-6; no clear D. Germline V gene lookup returns CDR1 DFQATT and CDR2 SNEGSKA (reference sequence). V lost 1 base to trimming and J lost 9 bases, with 7 bases between them. The CDR3 is 12 residues long. The CDR3 DNA follows: TGCAGTGCTAGAGCGTTTGTCAACGTCCTGACTTTC. As protein: CSARAFVNVLTF.

The rearrangement uses TRBV28 and TRBJ2-7, with unresolved D. Trimming removed 1 base from V and 2 bases from J, with 9 bases in between. There are 14 residues in the CDR3. CDR1 is MDHEN and CDR2 is SYDVKM in the germline V gene. CDR3 residues: CASSLLSVPYEQYF. CDR3 sequence (DNA): TGTGCCAGCAGTTTATTGTCCGTACCCTACGAGCAGTACTTC.

The rearrangement uses TRBV27 and TRBJ2-5, with D perhaps TRBD1 (5 bases). With the DNA end fitting TRBJ2-7 better, the J assignment may be wrong. Germline V gene data show CDR1 as MNHEY and CDR2 as SMNVEV (reference sequence). The CDR3 is 13 amino acids. CDR3 nucleotide sequence: TGTGCCAGCAGTTTTTCGACAGCCTACGAGCAGTACTTC. This gives the protein CASSFSTAYEQYF.

The CDR3 region is CASGVRGDIQYF. The CDR3 bases are TGCGCCAGCGGGGTACGGGGAGACATTCAGTACTTC. The chain combines TRBV10-2 with TRBJ2-7; maybe TRBD2 (5 bases). The J call may be mistaken, given a closer DNA end match to TRBJ2-4. This CDR3 spans 12 amino acids. Germline V gene sequence: CDR1 WSHSY, CDR2 SAAADI.

V and J are TRBV25-1 and TRBJ2-2; 8 bases align to TRBD2. Germline loops: CDR1 MGHDK, CDR2 SYGVNS. The CDR3 runs 16 residues. J gave up 5 bases and V 8 bases, and 13 bases lay outside the gene matches. CDR3 DNA sequence: TGTGCCAGCCAACCCAAGGGACTAGACGTAACCGGGGAGCTGTTTTTT. Its protein is CASQPKGLDVTGELFF.

The rearrangement links TRBV2 to TRBJ2-5; D may be TRBD1 (5 bases). This CDR3 is 15 amino acids long. CDR1 SNHLY and CDR2 FYNNEI come from the germline V gene. The ends were cut back, 7 bases at V and 1 base at J, with 16 bases in the middle. This CDR3 reads CASTRRGGTQETQYF. The CDR3 DNA reads TGTGCCAGCACCCGAAGGGGTGGAACCCAAGAGACCCAGTACTTC.

Turning to this clonotype: A read error is likely here: a far larger clone is one base away. The chain has TRBV14 and TRBJ2-4; D is possibly TRBD1 (6 bases). TRBJ2-7 explains the end of the DNA better; the J call may be wrong. Per germline, CDR1 SGHDN and CDR2 FVKESK. The CDR3 consists of 12 residues. CDR3 nucleotide sequence: TGTACCAGCAGCCAAGGGGGCTACGAGCAGTACTTC. This gives the protein CTSSQGGYEQYF.

In this sample, this clonotype turned up a few times. V and J are TRBV29-1 and TRBJ2-7, with a possible D match to TRBD1 (5 bases). Germline V gene sequence: CDR1 SQVTM, CDR2 ANQGSEA. The CDR3 extends over 13 amino acids. V lost 3 bases and J 3 bases, leaving 12 bases between the germline ends. CDR3 sequence (DNA): TGCAGCGTTGAGCCGGACACTAACTACGAGCAGTACTTC. This sequence encodes CSVEPDTNYEQYF.

J is TRBJ2-1 and V is TRBV20-1; TRBD2 might be the D (5 bases). The CDR3 is 13 amino acids. Germline assignment: CDR1 DFQATT and CDR2 SNEGSKA (reference sequence). Trimming took off 6 bases at V and 4 bases at J, with 13 bases between the two ends. CDR3 bases: TGCAGTGCCGCAATGGGAGTTTACAATGAGCAGTTCTTC. Protein: CSAAMGVYNEQFF.

V and J are TRBV4-1 and TRBJ1-2; D unresolved. Germline V gene data show CDR1 as MGHRA and CDR2 as YSYEKL. Trimming stripped 4 bases from V and 3 bases from J, with 12 bases between. This CDR3 has 14 residues. CDR3 sequence: CASSLRVRDYGYTF. The CDR3 bases are TGCGCCAGCAGCCTTCGGGTGCGGGACTATGGCTACACCTTC.

The chain joins TRBV11-2 to TRBJ2-1; tentatively, D is TRBD2 (6 bases). V dropped 4 bases and J dropped 5 bases, with 15 bases sitting between them. Germline values: CDR1 SGHAT, CDR2 FQNNGV. This CDR3 is built from 15 residues. The CDR3 DNA reads TGTGCCAGCAGCTCCCCGGGACTCGATAACAATGAGCAGTTCTTC. Encoded protein: CASSSPGLDNNEQFF. The whole variable domain, filled in from reference TRBV11-2 and TRBJ2-1, reads EAGVAQSPRYKIIEKRQSVAFWCNPISGHATLYWYQQILGQGPKLLIQFQNNGVVDDSQLPKDRFSAERLKGVDSTLKIQPAKLEDSAVYLCASSSPGLDNNEQFFGPGTRLTVL.